This T cell receptor (beta chain) was identified in a study of blood T cell repertoires in COVID-19. Assay used: immunoSEQ multiplex PCR; TCRdb lists only in-frame clones, some missing. This table has 250,000 to 350,000 clones, less than 90% appearing once. The sequence derives from an older woman with COVID-19, enrolled during active disease. Sequences were obtained from peripheral blood.

CDR3 loop: CASSLADRGGDEQYF. The DNA of the CDR3 is TGTGCCAGCAGTTTAGCCGACAGGGGAGGCGACGAGCAGTACTTC. V usage is TRBV27 and J usage is TRBJ2-7; 8 positions agree with TRBD1. The length of the CDR3 is 15 residues. With 2 bases clipped from V and 5 bases from J, the junction kept 8 bases outside the gene matches. Germline V gives CDR1 MNHEY, CDR2 SMNVEV (reference sequence).